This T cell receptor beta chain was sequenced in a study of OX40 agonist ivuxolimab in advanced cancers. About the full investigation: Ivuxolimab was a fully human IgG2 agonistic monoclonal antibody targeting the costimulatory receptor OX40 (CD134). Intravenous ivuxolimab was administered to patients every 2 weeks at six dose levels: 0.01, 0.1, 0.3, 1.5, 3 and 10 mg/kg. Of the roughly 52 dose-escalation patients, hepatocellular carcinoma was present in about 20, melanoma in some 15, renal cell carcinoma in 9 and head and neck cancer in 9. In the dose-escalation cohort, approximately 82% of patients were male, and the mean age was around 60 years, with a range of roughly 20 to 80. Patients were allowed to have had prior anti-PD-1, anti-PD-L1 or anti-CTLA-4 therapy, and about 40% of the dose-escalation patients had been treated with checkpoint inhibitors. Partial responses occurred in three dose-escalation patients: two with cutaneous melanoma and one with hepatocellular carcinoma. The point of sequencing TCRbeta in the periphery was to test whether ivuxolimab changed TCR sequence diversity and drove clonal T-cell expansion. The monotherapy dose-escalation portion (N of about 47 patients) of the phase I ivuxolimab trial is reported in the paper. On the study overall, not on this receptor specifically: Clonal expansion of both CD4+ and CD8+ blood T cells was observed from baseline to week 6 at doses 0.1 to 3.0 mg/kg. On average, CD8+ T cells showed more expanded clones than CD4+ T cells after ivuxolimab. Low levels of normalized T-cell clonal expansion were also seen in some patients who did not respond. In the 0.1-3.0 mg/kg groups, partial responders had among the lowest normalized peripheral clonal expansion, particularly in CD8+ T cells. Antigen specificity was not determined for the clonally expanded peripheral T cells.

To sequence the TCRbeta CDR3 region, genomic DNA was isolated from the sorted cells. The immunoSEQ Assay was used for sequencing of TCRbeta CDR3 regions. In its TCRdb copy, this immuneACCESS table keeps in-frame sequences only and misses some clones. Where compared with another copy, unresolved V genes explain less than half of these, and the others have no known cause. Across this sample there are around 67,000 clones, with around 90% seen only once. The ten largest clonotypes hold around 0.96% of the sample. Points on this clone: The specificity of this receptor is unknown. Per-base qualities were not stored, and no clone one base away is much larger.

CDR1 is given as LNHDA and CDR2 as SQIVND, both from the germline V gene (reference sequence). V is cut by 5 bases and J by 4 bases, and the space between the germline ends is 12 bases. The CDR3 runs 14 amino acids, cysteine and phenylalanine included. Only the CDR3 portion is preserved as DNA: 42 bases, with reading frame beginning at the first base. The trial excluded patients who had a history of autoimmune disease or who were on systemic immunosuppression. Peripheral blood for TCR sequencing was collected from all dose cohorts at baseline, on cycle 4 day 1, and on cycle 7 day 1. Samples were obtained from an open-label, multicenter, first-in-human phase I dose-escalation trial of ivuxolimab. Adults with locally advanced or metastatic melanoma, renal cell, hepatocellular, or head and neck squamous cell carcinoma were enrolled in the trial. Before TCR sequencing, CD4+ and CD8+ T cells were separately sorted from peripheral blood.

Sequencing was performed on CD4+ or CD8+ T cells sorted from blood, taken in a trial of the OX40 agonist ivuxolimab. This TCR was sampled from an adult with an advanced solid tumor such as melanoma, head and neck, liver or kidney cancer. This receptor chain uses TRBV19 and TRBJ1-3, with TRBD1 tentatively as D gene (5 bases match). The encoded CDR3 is CASSPRQRGNTIYF. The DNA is TGTGCCAGTAGTCCTCGACAGCGGGGAAACACCATATATTTT. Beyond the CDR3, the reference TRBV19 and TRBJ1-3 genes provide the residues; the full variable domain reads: DGGITQSPKYLFRKEGQNVTLSCEQNLNHDAMYWYRQDPGQGLRLIYYSQIVNDFQKGDIAEGYSVSREKKESFPLTVTSAQKNPTAFYLCASSPRQRGNTIYFGEGSWLTVV.